This TCR beta chain was sequenced during a study (dated by TCRdb to between 2021 and 2022). The paper's findings and limits, for the study overall: Further investigation, including longitudinal sampling and assessment of a control group, is stated by the authors to be required.

Taken from cysteine to phenylalanine, the CDR3 has 15 residues. Kept here is only the CDR3 DNA, which spans 45 bases and is read in frame from base 1. The germline V gene provides CDR1 SGHRS and CDR2 YFSETQ. V loses 0 bases, J loses 5 bases, and the germline ends lie 14 bases apart. Survey-level sequencing on the immunoSEQ platform was used to profile the TCR beta chain repertoires. As for how the authors treated the data: Repertoire diversity was quantified as the inverse Simpson index, and CDR3 amino acid length spectratypes and V-J pairing frequencies were compared. To annotate clonotypes specific to SARS-CoV-2, CMV, influenza A and EBV, TCR beta CDR3 sequences were compared against VDJdb. TCRdb obtained this table from immuneACCESS and retained in-frame rearrangements with V and J assigned. These tables miss some clones; where compared with another copy, unresolved V genes account for less than half of the shortfall, and the remainder is unexplained. D and trimming were read from the DNA, whereas the V and J calls and clone size are those reported in that table. The sample data list under 55,000 clones, and about 92% of these were observed just once. Around a tenth of the sample is taken by the ten largest.

Note on this clone: The antigen it recognizes is unknown. The record has no base qualities; no much larger clone is one base away.

PBMCs were isolated from peripheral blood, and genomic DNA from unsorted PBMCs was used for TCR beta sequencing. This TCR derives from a middle-aged man with rheumatoid arthritis. The chain joins TRBV5-1 to TRBJ1-1; the D segment could be TRBD1, given 6 matching bases. Sequenced: PBMCs. The CDR3 is CASSLDGAGVTEAFF. In nucleotide form, the sequence is TGCGCCAGCAGCTTGGATGGGGCAGGGGTAACTGAAGCTTTCTTT.